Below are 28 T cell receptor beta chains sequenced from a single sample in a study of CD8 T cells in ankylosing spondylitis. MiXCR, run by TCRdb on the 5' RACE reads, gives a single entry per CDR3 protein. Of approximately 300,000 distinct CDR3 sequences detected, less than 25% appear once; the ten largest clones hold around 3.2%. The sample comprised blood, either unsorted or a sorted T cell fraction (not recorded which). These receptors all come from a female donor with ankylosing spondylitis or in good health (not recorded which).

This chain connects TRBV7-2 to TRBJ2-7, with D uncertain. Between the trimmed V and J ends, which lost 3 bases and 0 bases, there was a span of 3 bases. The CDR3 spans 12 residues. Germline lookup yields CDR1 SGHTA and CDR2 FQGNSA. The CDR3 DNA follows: TGTGCCAGCAGCTTCATCTCCTACGAGCAGTACTTC. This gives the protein CASSFISYEQYF.

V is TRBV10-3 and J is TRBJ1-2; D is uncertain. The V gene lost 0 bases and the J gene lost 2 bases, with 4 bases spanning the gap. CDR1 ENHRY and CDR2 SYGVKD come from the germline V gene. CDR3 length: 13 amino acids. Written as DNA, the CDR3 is TGTGCCATCAGTGAGTCGTGGAACTATGGCTACACCTTC. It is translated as CAISESWNYGYTF.

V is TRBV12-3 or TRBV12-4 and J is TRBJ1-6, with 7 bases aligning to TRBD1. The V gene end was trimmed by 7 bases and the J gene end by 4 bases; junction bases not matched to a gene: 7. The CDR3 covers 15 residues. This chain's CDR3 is CASKGDSAYNSPLHF. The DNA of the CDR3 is TGTGCCAGCAAAGGGGACAGCGCTTATAATTCACCCCTCCACTTT.

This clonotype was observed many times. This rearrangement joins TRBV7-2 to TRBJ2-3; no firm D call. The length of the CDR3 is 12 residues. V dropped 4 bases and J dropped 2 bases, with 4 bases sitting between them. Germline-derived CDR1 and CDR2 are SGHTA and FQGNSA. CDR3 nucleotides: TGTGCCAGCAGCTCATCCACAGATACGCAGTATTTT. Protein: CASSSSTDTQYF.

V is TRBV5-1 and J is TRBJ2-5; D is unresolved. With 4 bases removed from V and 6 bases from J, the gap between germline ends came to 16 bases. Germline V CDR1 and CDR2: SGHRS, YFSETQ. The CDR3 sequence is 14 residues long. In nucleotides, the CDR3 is TGCGCCAGCAGCGTATCGGTCTCAGACCAGACCCAGTACTTC. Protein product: CASSVSVSDQTQYF. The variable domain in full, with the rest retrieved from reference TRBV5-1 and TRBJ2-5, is KAGVTQTPRYLIKTRGQQVTLSCSPISGHRSVSWYQQTPGQGLQFLFEYFSETQRNKGNFPGRFSGRQFSNSRSEMNVSTLELGDSALYLCASSVSVSDQTQYFGPGTRLLVL.

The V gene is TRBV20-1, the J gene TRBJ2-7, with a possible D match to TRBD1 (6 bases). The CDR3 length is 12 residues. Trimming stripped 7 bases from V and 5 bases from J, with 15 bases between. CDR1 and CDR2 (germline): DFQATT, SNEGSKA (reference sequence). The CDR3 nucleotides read TGCAGTGTCAGACAGGTTCGGAACGAGCAGTACTTC. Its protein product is CSVRQVRNEQYF.

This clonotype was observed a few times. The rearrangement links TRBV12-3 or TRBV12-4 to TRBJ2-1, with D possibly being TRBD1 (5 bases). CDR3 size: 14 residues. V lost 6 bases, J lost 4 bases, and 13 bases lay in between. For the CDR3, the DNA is TGTGCCAGCAGGCCCCCTGCAGGGTACAATGAGCAGTTCTTC. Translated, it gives CASRPPAGYNEQFF.

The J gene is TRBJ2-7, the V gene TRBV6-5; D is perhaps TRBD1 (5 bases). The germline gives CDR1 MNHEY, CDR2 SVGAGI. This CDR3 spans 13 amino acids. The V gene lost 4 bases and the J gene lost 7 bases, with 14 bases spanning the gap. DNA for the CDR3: TGTGCCAGCAGTTTGGGGCAGGGCCGGGAGCAGTACTTC. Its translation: CASSLGQGREQYF.

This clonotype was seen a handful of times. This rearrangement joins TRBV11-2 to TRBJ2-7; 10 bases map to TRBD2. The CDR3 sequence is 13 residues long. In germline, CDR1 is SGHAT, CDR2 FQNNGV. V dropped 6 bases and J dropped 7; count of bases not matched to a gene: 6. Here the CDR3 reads CASRLAGVKEQYF. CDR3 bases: TGTGCCAGCAGGCTAGCGGGAGTGAAAGAGCAGTACTTC.

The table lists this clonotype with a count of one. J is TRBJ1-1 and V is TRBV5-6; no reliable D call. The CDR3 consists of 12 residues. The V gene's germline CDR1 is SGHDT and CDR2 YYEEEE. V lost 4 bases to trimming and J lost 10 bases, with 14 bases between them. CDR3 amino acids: CASSADTYRAFF. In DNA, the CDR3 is TGTGCCAGCAGCGCAGACACCTATAGAGCTTTCTTT.

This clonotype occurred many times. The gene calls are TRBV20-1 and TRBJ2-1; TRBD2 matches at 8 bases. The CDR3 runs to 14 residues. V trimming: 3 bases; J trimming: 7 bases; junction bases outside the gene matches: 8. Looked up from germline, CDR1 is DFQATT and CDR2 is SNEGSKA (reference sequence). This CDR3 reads CSARMGLGLNEQFF. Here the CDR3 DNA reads TGCAGTGCTAGGATGGGACTAGGATTAAATGAGCAGTTCTTC.

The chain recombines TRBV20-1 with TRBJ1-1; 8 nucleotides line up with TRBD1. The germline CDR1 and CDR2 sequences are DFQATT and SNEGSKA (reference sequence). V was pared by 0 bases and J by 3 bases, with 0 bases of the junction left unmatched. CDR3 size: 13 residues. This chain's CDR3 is CSAREDRDTEAFF. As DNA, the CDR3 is TGCAGTGCTAGAGAGGACAGGGACACTGAAGCTTTCTTT.

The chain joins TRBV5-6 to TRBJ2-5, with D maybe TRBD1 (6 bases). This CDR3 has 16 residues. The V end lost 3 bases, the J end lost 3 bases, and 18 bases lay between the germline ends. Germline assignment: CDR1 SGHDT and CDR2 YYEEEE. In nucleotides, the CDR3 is TGTGCCAGCAGCTCGTACAGGGACCCCGGGGAAGAGACCCAGTACTTC. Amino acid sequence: CASSSYRDPGEETQYF.

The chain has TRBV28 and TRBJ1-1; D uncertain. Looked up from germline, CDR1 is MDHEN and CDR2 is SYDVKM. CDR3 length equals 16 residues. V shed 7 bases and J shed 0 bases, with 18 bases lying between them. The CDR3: CASTPSGRALNTEAFF. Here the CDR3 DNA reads TGTGCCAGCACCCCCTCTGGGAGGGCTCTGAACACTGAAGCTTTCTTT.

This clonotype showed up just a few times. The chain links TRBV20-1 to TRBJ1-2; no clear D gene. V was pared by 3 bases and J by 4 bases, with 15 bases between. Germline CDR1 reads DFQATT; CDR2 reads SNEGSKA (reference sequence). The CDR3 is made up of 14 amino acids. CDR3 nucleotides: TGCAGTGCTAGCGAATCCTCAAGGAGCTATGGCTACACCTTC. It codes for CSASESSRSYGYTF.

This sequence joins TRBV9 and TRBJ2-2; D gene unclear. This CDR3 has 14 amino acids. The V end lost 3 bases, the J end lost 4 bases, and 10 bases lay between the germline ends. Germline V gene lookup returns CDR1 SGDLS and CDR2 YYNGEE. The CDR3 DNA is TGTGCCAGCAGCGCGGACGGACCCACCGGGGAGCTGTTTTTT. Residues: CASSADGPTGELFF.

The CDR3 region is CASGTSDTTDTQYF. CDR3 DNA sequence: TGTGCCAGCGGGACTAGCGACACCACAGATACGCAGTATTTT. The chain combines TRBV3-1 with TRBJ2-3, with 10 bases identical to TRBD2. This CDR3 has 14 amino acids. V lost 8 bases, J lost 2 bases, and 4 bases stayed unmatched. Germline CDR1 is LGHDT and CDR2 is YNNKEL (reference sequence).

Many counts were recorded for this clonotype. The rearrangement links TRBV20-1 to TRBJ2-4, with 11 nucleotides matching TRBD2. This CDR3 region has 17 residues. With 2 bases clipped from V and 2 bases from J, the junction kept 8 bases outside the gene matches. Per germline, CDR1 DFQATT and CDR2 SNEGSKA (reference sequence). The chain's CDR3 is CSARLVAGGPTKNIQYF. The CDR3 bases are TGCAGTGCTAGATTGGTAGCGGGAGGGCCCACCAAAAACATTCAGTACTTC.

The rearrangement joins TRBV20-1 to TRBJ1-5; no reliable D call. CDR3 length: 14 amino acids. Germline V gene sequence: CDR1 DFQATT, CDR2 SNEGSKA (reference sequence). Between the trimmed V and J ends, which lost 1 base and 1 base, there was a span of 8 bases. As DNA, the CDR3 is TGCAGTGCTAGAGTACTGGGGAGCAATCAGCCCCAGCATTTT. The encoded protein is CSARVLGSNQPQHF.

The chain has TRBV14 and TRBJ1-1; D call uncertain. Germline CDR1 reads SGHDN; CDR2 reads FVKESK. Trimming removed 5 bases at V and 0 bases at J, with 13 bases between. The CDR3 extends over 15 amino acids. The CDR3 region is CASSVQSYMNTEAFF. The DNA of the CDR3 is TGTGCCAGCAGCGTCCAGAGTTACATGAACACTGAAGCTTTCTTT.

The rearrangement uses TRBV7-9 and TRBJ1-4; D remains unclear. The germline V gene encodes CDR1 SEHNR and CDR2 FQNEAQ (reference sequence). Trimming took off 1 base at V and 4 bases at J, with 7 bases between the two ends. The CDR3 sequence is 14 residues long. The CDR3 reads CASSLDGVNEKLFF. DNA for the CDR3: TGTGCCAGCAGCTTAGACGGAGTTAATGAAAAACTGTTTTTT. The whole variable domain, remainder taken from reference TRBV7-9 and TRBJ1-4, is DTGVSQNPRHKITKRGQNVTFRCDPISEHNRLYWYRQTLGQGPEFLTYFQNEAQLEKSRLLSDRFSAERPKGSFSTLEIQRTEQGDSAMYLCASSLDGVNEKLFFGSGTQLSVL.

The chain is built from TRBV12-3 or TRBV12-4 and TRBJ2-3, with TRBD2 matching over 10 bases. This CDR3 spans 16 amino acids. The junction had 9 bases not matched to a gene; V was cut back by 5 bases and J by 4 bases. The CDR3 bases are TGTGCCAGCAGTCCTCTAACACTAGCGGGATCAGATACGCAGTATTTT. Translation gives CASSPLTLAGSDTQYF.

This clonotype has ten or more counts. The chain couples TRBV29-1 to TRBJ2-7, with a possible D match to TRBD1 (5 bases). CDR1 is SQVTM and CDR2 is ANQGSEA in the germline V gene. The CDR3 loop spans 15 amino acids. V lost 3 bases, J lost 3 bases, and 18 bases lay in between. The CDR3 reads CSVDRSPLGLYEQYF. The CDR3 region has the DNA TGCAGCGTTGATCGCAGTCCCTTGGGGCTCTACGAGCAGTACTTC.

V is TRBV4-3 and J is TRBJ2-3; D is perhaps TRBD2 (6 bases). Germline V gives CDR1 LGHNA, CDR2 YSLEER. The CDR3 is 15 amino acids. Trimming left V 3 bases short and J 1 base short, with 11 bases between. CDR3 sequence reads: CASSHSWGGTDTQYF. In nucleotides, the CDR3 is TGCGCCAGCAGCCATTCGTGGGGGGGCACAGATACGCAGTATTTT.

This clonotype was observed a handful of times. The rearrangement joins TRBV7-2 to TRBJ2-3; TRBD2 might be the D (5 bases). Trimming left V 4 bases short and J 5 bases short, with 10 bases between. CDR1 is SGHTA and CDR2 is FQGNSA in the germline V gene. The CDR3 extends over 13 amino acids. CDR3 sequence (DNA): TGTGCCAGCAGCTGGGGTGCGGGAGATACGCAGTATTTT. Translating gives CASSWGAGDTQYF.

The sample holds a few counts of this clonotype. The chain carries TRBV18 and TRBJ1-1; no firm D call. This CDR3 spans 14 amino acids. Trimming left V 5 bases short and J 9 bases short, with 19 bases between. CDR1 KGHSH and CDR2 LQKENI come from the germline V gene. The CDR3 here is CASSSEAGIYQAFF. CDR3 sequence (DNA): TGTGCCAGCTCATCCGAGGCGGGGATCTATCAAGCTTTCTTT.

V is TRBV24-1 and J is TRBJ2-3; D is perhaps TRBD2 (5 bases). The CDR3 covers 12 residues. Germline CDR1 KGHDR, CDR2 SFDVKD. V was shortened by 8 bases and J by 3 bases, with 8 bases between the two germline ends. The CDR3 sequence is CATKGETDTQYF. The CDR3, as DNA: TGTGCCACCAAGGGAGAAACAGATACGCAGTATTTT.

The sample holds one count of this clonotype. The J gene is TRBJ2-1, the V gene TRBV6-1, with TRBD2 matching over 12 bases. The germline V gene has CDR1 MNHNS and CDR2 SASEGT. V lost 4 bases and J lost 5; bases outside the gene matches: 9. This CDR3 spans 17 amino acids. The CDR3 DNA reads TGTGCCAGCAGTGCACAACCGGGACTAGCGGGCCACAATGAGCAGTTCTTC. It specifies CASSAQPGLAGHNEQFF.